The 23 T cell receptor beta chains listed next were all sequenced from one sample in a study of patients and donors after allogeneic stem cell transplantation. One entry per CDR3 protein, called by TCRdb with MiXCR from the RT-PCR reads. The sample holds hundreds of thousands of distinct CDR3 sequences, roughly 17% seen once. Sequencing used blood, either unsorted or a sorted T cell fraction (not recorded which). The origin of the receptors is a human donor who was either an allogeneic HSCT recipient or a stem cell or donor lymphocyte infusion donor (not recorded which). It is not recorded whose cells these are; they may come from a transplant donor.

This clonotype showed up many times. CDR3 loop: CSVEVSHNEQFF. As DNA, the CDR3 is TGCAGCGTTGAAGTAAGCCACAATGAGCAGTTCTTC. The chain carries TRBV29-1 and TRBJ2-1, with D hard to call. V was clipped by 1 base and J by 5 bases, with 6 bases between them. Germline lookup yields CDR1 SQVTM and CDR2 ANQGSEA. CDR3 length equals 12 residues.

The chain carries TRBV24-1 and TRBJ2-3; D gene uncertain. CDR1 is KGHDR and CDR2 is SFDVKD in the germline V gene. This CDR3 is built from 13 residues. The V and J ends lost 4 bases and 0 bases respectively, with 4 bases between them. Written as DNA, the CDR3 is TGTGCCACCAGTGAGTTGAGCACAGATACGCAGTATTTT. As protein: CATSELSTDTQYF.

This clonotype was seen more than once but under ten times. The CDR3 DNA follows: TGTGCCAGTACCAAACTAGCGGGGGTCACCTACAATGAGCAGTTCTTC. It codes for CASTKLAGVTYNEQFF. The J gene is TRBJ2-1, the V gene TRBV19, with TRBD2 matching over 11 bases. Per germline, CDR1 LNHDA and CDR2 SQIVND (reference sequence). The CDR3 has 16 amino acids. V trimming: 7 bases; J trimming: 2 bases; junction bases outside the gene matches: 7.

CDR3 loop: CAVTGLASPGELFF. CDR3 DNA sequence: TGTGCCGTCACGGGCCTAGCTTCCCCCGGGGAGCTGTTTTTT. The rearrangement uses TRBV6-1 and TRBJ2-2; tentative D call: TRBD2 (5 bases). V was trimmed by 11 bases and J by 6 bases, leaving 19 bases between them. Germline V CDR1 and CDR2: MNHNS, SASEGT. This CDR3 spans 14 amino acids.

V and J are TRBV6-1 and TRBJ2-5, with D perhaps matching TRBD1 or TRBD2 (5 bases each). V was pared by 2 bases and J by 7 bases, with 14 bases between. Germline lookup yields CDR1 MNHNS and CDR2 SASEGT. This CDR3 is built from 14 residues. The CDR3 nucleotides are TGTGCCAGCAGTGAATCAGGACTGAGGGGGACCCAGTACTTC. Residues: CASSESGLRGTQYF.

The chain recombines TRBV2 with TRBJ1-6; D perhaps matches TRBD1 (5 bases). This CDR3 is built from 14 residues. The V and J ends lost 9 bases and 5 bases respectively, with 14 bases between them. Germline loops: CDR1 SNHLY, CDR2 FYNNEI. CDR3 residues: CARSWGRDNSPLHF. In DNA, the CDR3 is TGTGCCAGAAGTTGGGGACGGGATAATTCACCCCTCCACTTT.

This clonotype was counted only a few times. V and J are TRBV12-3 or TRBV12-4 and TRBJ1-1, with D unresolved. The V end lost 6 bases, the J end lost 1 base, and 9 bases lay between the germline ends. The CDR3 spans 13 residues. The CDR3 reads CASSRGKNTEAFF. DNA for the CDR3: TGTGCCAGCAGCCGCGGAAAGAACACTGAAGCTTTCTTT.

This clonotype turned up a few times. The chain links TRBV12-3 or TRBV12-4 to TRBJ2-7; TRBD2 aligns across 12 bases. With 8 bases clipped from V and 3 bases from J, the junction kept 5 bases outside the gene matches. There are 14 residues in the CDR3. The CDR3 region has the DNA TGTGCCAGCGGAGGACTAGCGGGGTTCTACGAGCAGTACTTC. This translates into CASGGLAGFYEQYF.

This clonotype has at least ten counts. The CDR3 here is CASSLPGRGQTQYF. The CDR3 coding sequence is TGTGCCAGCAGCTTACCAGGCAGGGGACAGACCCAGTACTTC. The chain carries TRBV7-2 and TRBJ2-5; a weak D match, TRBD1 (6 bases). The CDR3 extends over 14 amino acids. Trimming removed 2 bases at V and 6 bases at J, with 13 bases between. Per the germline V gene, CDR1 is SGHTA and CDR2 is FQGNSA.

This sequence joins TRBV28 and TRBJ1-3, with a possible D match to TRBD1 (5 bases). The V gene lost 7 bases and the J gene lost 0 bases, with 25 bases spanning the gap. The length of the CDR3 is 19 residues. Per germline, CDR1 MDHEN and CDR2 SYDVKM. The CDR3 DNA reads TGTGCCAGCACCCGGGGAGTAAGGGGCTTATCCCCCTCTGGAAACACCATATATTTT. Translating gives CASTRGVRGLSPSGNTIYF.

The chain couples TRBV7-9 to TRBJ2-7; D unclear. In germline, CDR1 is SEHNR, CDR2 FQNEAQ (reference sequence). Trimming pared 2 bases from V and 12 bases from J, leaving 17 bases between. CDR3 length equals 13 residues. The CDR3 loop reads CASSLPPRSLRYF. As DNA, the CDR3 is TGTGCCAGCAGCTTACCCCCACGTTCCCTAAGGTACTTC.

The V and J genes are TRBV12-3 or TRBV12-4 and TRBJ2-5; D call uncertain. The CDR3 has 14 residues. The V end was cut by 7 bases, the J end by 4 bases, with 16 bases between. The CDR3 protein is CASIPLTPSETQYF. CDR3 nucleotides: TGTGCCAGCATTCCATTGACTCCCTCAGAGACCCAGTACTTC.

In its sample, this clonotype was seen many times. The CDR3 protein is CASSQKMGVNTEAFF. In DNA form, the CDR3 reads TGCGCCAGCAGCCAGAAGATGGGGGTGAACACTGAAGCTTTCTTT. The chain recombines TRBV4-1 with TRBJ1-1; D is perhaps TRBD1 (5 bases). The CDR3 covers 15 residues. CDR1 MGHRA and CDR2 YSYEKL come from the germline V gene. V gave up 3 bases and J gave up 0 bases, with 11 bases separating them.

This clonotype has only a few counts. The chain combines TRBV7-9 with TRBJ2-3, with no clear D. The CDR3 loop spans 15 amino acids. Trimming stripped 6 bases from V and 2 bases from J, with 15 bases between. Germline lookup yields CDR1 SEHNR and CDR2 FQNEAQ (reference sequence). The CDR3 loop is CASRQFRVNTDTQYF. CDR3 in DNA: TGTGCCAGCAGGCAATTCCGGGTTAACACAGATACGCAGTATTTT.

In its sample, this clonotype was seen a few times. This chain's CDR3 is CASRQGNTYNEQFF. CDR3 nucleotides: TGTGCCAGCAGGCAGGGGAACACCTACAATGAGCAGTTCTTC. The V and J genes are TRBV2 and TRBJ2-1, with D possibly TRBD1 on 6 matching bases. The V end lost 6 bases, the J end lost 2 bases, and 11 bases lay between the germline ends. CDR3 size: 14 residues. Germline V gene sequence: CDR1 SNHLY, CDR2 FYNNEI.

This chain connects TRBV7-2 to TRBJ2-2; 7 nucleotides match TRBD2. The CDR3 extends over 15 amino acids. J was trimmed by 3 bases and V by 1 base; bases with no gene match: 2. Germline V gene sequence: CDR1 SGHTA, CDR2 FQGNSA. The CDR3 protein is CASSLESGDTGELFF. The DNA of the CDR3 is TGTGCCAGCAGCTTAGAGAGCGGGGACACCGGGGAGCTGTTTTTT.

J is TRBJ2-7 and V is TRBV6-1, with TRBD1 matching over 7 bases. Trimming at V came to 7 bases and at J to 3 bases, leaving 9 bases not matched to a gene. This CDR3 region has 14 residues. Germline V lookup: CDR1 MNHNS, CDR2 SASEGT. The CDR3 DNA sequence: TGTGCCAGCACAGCCGGGACAGCCTTCTACGAGCAGTACTTC. It encodes CASTAGTAFYEQYF.

This rearrangement joins TRBV6-1 to TRBJ2-4, with 9 bases fitting TRBD1. The germline V gene has CDR1 MNHNS and CDR2 SASEGT. The CDR3 covers 15 residues. V was pared by 6 bases and J by 1 base, with 4 bases of the junction left unmatched. The CDR3 region has the DNA TGTGCCAGCAGCCGAGGACAGGGGGCCAAAAACATTCAGTACTTC. Translating gives CASSRGQGAKNIQYF.

This clonotype came up a few times. Here the CDR3 reads CASSYRTGGSEAFF. The CDR3 nucleotides are TGTGCCAGCAGTTATCGGACAGGGGGCTCTGAAGCTTTCTTT. V usage is TRBV6-5 and J usage is TRBJ1-1; 11 bases are a match to TRBD1. CDR3 size: 14 residues. Looked up from germline, CDR1 is MNHEY and CDR2 is SVGAGI. Unmatched junction bases numbered 3, after V lost 3 bases and J lost 6 bases.

This sequence joins TRBV29-1 and TRBJ2-7, with TRBD1 identical over 11 bases. This CDR3 spans 13 amino acids. After removal of 7 bases from V and 4 bases from J, the junction contained 6 bases not matched to a gene. CDR1 is SQVTM and CDR2 is ANQGSEA in the germline V gene. Here the CDR3 reads CSGRDRGSYEQYF. CDR3 sequence (DNA): TGCAGCGGCCGGGACAGGGGGTCTTACGAGCAGTACTTC.

This clonotype occurred a few times. CDR3 sequence (DNA): TGTGCCAGCACGCCCTTCTACGAGCAGTACTTC. Protein product: CASTPFYEQYF. This chain uses TRBV7-9 with TRBJ2-7; the D is unclear. The CDR3 extends over 11 amino acids. With 7 bases removed from V and 3 bases from J, the gap between germline ends came to 7 bases. Germline CDR1 and CDR2: SEHNR and FQNEAQ (reference sequence).

The rearrangement links TRBV2 to TRBJ1-1; D is uncertain. The germline gives CDR1 SNHLY, CDR2 FYNNEI. The V end was cut by 8 bases, the J end by 4 bases, with 5 bases between. This CDR3 spans 10 amino acids. The CDR3 protein is CASGFTEAFF. The CDR3 DNA reads TGTGCCAGCGGGTTCACTGAAGCTTTCTTT.

This chain links TRBV20-1 with TRBJ1-5, with 8 nucleotides matching TRBD1. CDR3 length equals 13 residues. V was pared by 6 bases and J by 2 bases, with 3 bases of the junction left unmatched. The germline CDR1 and CDR2 sequences are DFQATT and SNEGSKA (reference sequence). DNA for the CDR3: TGCAGTGCCCTGGACAGGGGCAATCAGCCCCAGCATTTT. Protein sequence: CSALDRGNQPQHF.